This T cell receptor (beta chain) was obtained from a study of CD8 T cells in Susac syndrome. Regarding the study as a whole: The CD4+ T cell repertoires of Susac syndrome were found to show no clonal expansion.

The ends were cut back, 5 bases at V and 3 bases at J, with 13 bases in the middle. Germline loops: CDR1 MDHEN, CDR2 SYDVKM. This CDR3 is built from 15 residues. With respect to this clonotype: The antigen remains undetermined.

When the RNA was reverse transcribed, random hexamers were used with an input of 0.5 to 1 ug. Amplification of TCR beta CDR3 by immunoSEQ multiplex PCR spanned 54 Vbeta and 13 Jbeta. In TCRdb, the immunoSEQ multiplex PCR reads were re-called with MiXCR into one record per CDR3 protein. The data hold around 71,000 distinct CDR3 sequences, with 93% observed a single time. TCR beta sequencing was performed on blood CD8+ and CD4+ T cells. TEMRA cells were FACS-enriched, unlike CD8+ and CD4+ T cells, which were negatively isolated. The rearrangement links TRBV28 to TRBJ2-2; D tentatively fits TRBD1 or TRBD2 (5 bases each). The TCR originated in a human donor with Susac syndrome. Sequences were obtained from CD4+ T cells from PBMCs. The CDR3 DNA is TGTGCCAGCAGTCTCCTCGGGGCCGACACCGGGGAGCTGTTTTTT. This translates into CASSLLGADTGELFF.